This TCR beta chain was observed in a study of CD8+CD57+ T cells in acquired aplastic anemia. Genomic DNA, the template, was used for profiling of the TCR beta VDJ and CDR3. TCRdb processed the reads anew with MiXCR; each CDR3 protein has one entry. The sample contains about 190,000 distinct CDR3 sequences, 48% of which appear only once. All sequencing subjects had displayed CD8+CD57+ cell expansion on flow cytometry. No therapy had been given to the patients at the time of blood sampling. Germline CDR1 and CDR2: MGHDK and SYGVNS. CDR3 length: 13 amino acids. V lost 3 bases, J lost 3 bases, and 9 bases lay in between. This clonotype was observed a few times.

This TCR came from a human donor with aplastic anemia. Sequencing input: sorted CD4+, CD8+, or CD8+CD57+ T cells (not recorded which) from PBMCs. V gene TRBV25-1 combines with J gene TRBJ2-7; D not resolved. CDR3 bases: TGTGCCAGCAGTGACTCTGACATCTACGAGCAGTACTTC. The encoded protein is CASSDSDIYEQYF.